This T cell receptor beta chain was documented in a study of blood T cell repertoires in COVID-19. Study information: Donors in the United States, Italy and Spain gave samples during acute or convalescent COVID-19. T cells, B-cell-depleted T cells, or PBMCs provided the cDNA or gDNA that served as material.

The Seattle patients joined while their infection was active and were tracked longitudinally afterward. As handled by the study authors: Counts of nucleated cells, estimated from reference gene primer amplification, were obtained. TCRdb's table, derived via immunoSEQ multiplex PCR, lists solely in-frame clones and lacks some. V, J and clone size derive from that table, while D and trimming were established from the DNA sequence. The table lists 150,000 to 250,000 clones, less than 95% of them singletons, with 0.76% in the top ten. The CDR3 is made up of 13 amino acids. V gave up 6 bases and J gave up 2 bases, with 10 bases separating them. Comments on this clone: Other nucleotide sequences in the sample specify the same CDR3.

Material: peripheral blood. The J gene is TRBJ1-2, the V gene TRBV12-3 or TRBV12-4; the D gene is possibly TRBD1 (6 bases). This TCR came from a man aged 30 to 45 with COVID-19, enrolled during active disease. CDR3 bases: TGTGCCAGCAGCCTAACAGGGAACTATGGCTACACCTTC. It is translated as CASSLTGNYGYTF.